This entry lists 21 T cell receptor beta chains sequenced from one sample in a study of CD8 T cells in ankylosing spondylitis. The study's findings and limits: What appeared characteristic of ankylosing spondylitis blood was a TCR beta motif of under 10 highly homologous variants.

A single record per CDR3 protein comes from TCRdb applying MiXCR to the 5' RACE reads. The sample contains some 700,000 distinct CDR3 sequences, roughly 19% of which appear only once. Antigens for these TCRs are unknown. The sample comprised blood, either unsorted or a sorted T cell fraction (not recorded which). The receptor source for this set is a male donor with ankylosing spondylitis.

This rearrangement joins TRBV28 to TRBJ2-5; D is uncertain. CDR1 is MDHEN and CDR2 is SYDVKM in the germline V gene. The CDR3 is made up of 17 amino acids. V lost 5 bases and J 1 base, leaving 20 bases between the germline ends. The CDR3 DNA is TGTGCCAGCAGTCAAGTCGTGTCGTCCCTATTCCAAGAGACCCAGTACTTC. Encoded protein: CASSQVVSSLFQETQYF.

Only a few counts were recorded for this clonotype. The V and J genes are TRBV29-1 and TRBJ1-2; weak D call: TRBD1 (5 bases). Germline V gene data show CDR1 as SQVTM and CDR2 as ANQGSEA. V was clipped by 2 bases and J by 4 bases, with 17 bases between them. This CDR3 spans 15 amino acids. The CDR3 sequence: CSVEPTGGRVYGYTF. The CDR3 coding sequence is TGCAGCGTTGAACCCACGGGGGGTAGGGTCTATGGCTACACCTTC. The full variable domain, rest sourced from reference TRBV29-1 and TRBJ1-2, is SAVISQKPSRDICQRGTSLTIQCQVDSQVTMMFWYRQQPGQSLTLIATANQGSEATYESGFVIDKFPISRPNLTFSTLTVSNMSPEDSSIYLCSVEPTGGRVYGYTFGSGTRLTVV.

The chain is built from TRBV7-8 and TRBJ2-5; possibly TRBD2 for D (6 bases). The CDR3 has 15 residues. Trimming left V 3 bases short and J 5 bases short, with 16 bases between. In germline, CDR1 is SGHVS, CDR2 FQNEAQ. CDR3 bases: TGTGCCAGCAGCTTTCTAGACCCGGCGGGGGAGACCCAGTACTTC. Translated: CASSFLDPAGETQYF.

This clonotype appeared a few times. The chain couples TRBV27 to TRBJ2-7; no clear D. The V end was cut by 3 bases, the J end by 3 bases, with 6 bases between. The CDR3 has 12 amino acids. Germline-derived CDR1 and CDR2 are MNHEY and SMNVEV (reference sequence). CDR3 sequence: CASSFLHYEQYF. The CDR3, as DNA: TGTGCCAGCAGTTTCCTGCACTACGAGCAGTACTTC.

This clonotype was detected only a few times. The chain has TRBV7-9 and TRBJ1-1, with D possibly being TRBD1 (5 bases). V shed 4 bases and J shed 5 bases, with 14 bases lying between them. Germline-derived CDR1 and CDR2 are SEHNR and FQNEAQ (reference sequence). The CDR3 runs 14 residues. The CDR3 nucleotides are TGTGCCAGCAGCTCCTTTAGTGGGGCTACTGAAGCTTTCTTT. Protein: CASSSFSGATEAFF.

The V gene is TRBV7-2, the J gene TRBJ1-5; D not resolved. Per germline, CDR1 SGHTA and CDR2 FQGNSA. The CDR3 loop spans 14 amino acids. V shed 4 bases and J shed 2 bases, with 9 bases lying between them. The CDR3: CASSSDSGNQPQHF. CDR3 bases: TGTGCCAGCAGCTCGGATTCGGGCAATCAGCCCCAGCATTTT. Using reference TRBV7-2 and TRBJ1-5 for the parts outside the CDR3, the full variable domain is GAGVSQSPSNKVTEKGKDVELRCDPISGHTALYWYRQSLGQGLEFLIYFQGNSAPDKSGLPSDRFSAERTGGSVSTLTIQRTQQEDSAVYLCASSSDSGNQPQHFGDGTRLSIL.

A few counts support this clonotype. At one boundary the junction diverges from the germline segment, which might be a read error. The rearrangement uses TRBV24-1 and TRBJ1-5; D call uncertain. Germline V CDR1 and CDR2: KGHDR, SFDVKD. This CDR3 has 14 residues. In DNA, the CDR3 is TGTGTCACCAGTGATTTGTATTCGGGTCAGCCCCAGCATTTT. It encodes CVTSDLYSGQPQHF.

The chain combines TRBV3-1 with TRBJ2-2; TRBD2 aligns across 11 bases. The CDR3 spans 14 residues. Germline loops: CDR1 LGHDT, CDR2 YNNKEL (reference sequence). V was clipped by 9 bases and J by 1 base; unmatched bases: 1. The CDR3 region is CASTSGGNTGELFF. In DNA form, the CDR3 reads TGTGCCAGTACTAGCGGGGGGAACACCGGGGAGCTGTTTTTT.

The chain has TRBV29-1 and TRBJ2-5; D uncertain. CDR1 and CDR2 from the germline V gene are SQVTM and ANQGSEA. The ends were cut back, 7 bases at V and 4 bases at J, with 10 bases in the middle. This CDR3 spans 11 amino acids. As DNA, the CDR3 is TGCAGCGCCGGTCAGTCAGAGACCCAGTACTTC. This codes for CSAGQSETQYF.

The rearrangement links TRBV28 to TRBJ1-5; D is unresolved. The CDR3 is 18 amino acids. V was cut by 2 bases and J by 0 bases, with 17 bases left in between. The germline V gene has CDR1 MDHEN and CDR2 SYDVKM. The CDR3, as DNA: TGTGCCAGCAGTTTACTACAGAGCGAGATTATTAGCAATCAGCCCCAGCATTTT. Translated, it gives CASSLLQSEIISNQPQHF.

The chain recombines TRBV20-1 with TRBJ2-7, with D possibly called TRBD1 or TRBD2 (5 bases each). V lost 3 bases, J lost 7 bases, and 16 bases lay in between. Germline V gene lookup returns CDR1 DFQATT and CDR2 SNEGSKA (reference sequence). This CDR3 has 13 amino acids. Here the CDR3 reads CSASGTLTGEQYF. In DNA form, the CDR3 reads TGCAGTGCTAGCGGGACCCTCACTGGAGAGCAGTACTTC.

The CDR3 DNA reads as TGTGCCAGCAGTGTCCGGGGGCCGTCCTACGAGCAGTACTTC. Its protein is CASSVRGPSYEQYF. V and J are TRBV6-1 and TRBJ2-7; D tentatively fits TRBD1 or TRBD2 (6 bases each). Per germline, CDR1 MNHNS and CDR2 SASEGT. With 4 bases removed from V and 1 base from J, the gap between germline ends came to 11 bases. The CDR3 spans 14 residues.

This clonotype showed up just a few times. A read error may produce the germline difference seen at one junction end. The rearrangement joins TRBV7-7 to TRBJ2-1; D may be TRBD2 (5 bases). The germline V gene has CDR1 SSHAT and CDR2 FNYEAQ (reference sequence). The CDR3 length is 14 residues. The CDR3 region has the DNA TGTGCTAGCAGGCCGGAGGTTCTAGGACGAGAGCAGTTCTTC. Amino acids: CASRPEVLGREQFF.

The chain has TRBV29-1 and TRBJ1-2; 7 bases match TRBD1. The length of the CDR3 is 12 residues. Germline V gene data show CDR1 as SQVTM and CDR2 as ANQGSEA. Trimming took 6 bases from V and 6 from J; bases not matched to a gene: 7. The CDR3 DNA sequence: TGCAGCGTAACAGGGGTTTTTCATGGCTACACCTTC. This encodes CSVTGVFHGYTF.

Only a few counts were recorded for this clonotype. The chain employs TRBV14 and TRBJ1-1; tentatively, D is TRBD1 (5 bases). The V end was cut by 3 bases, the J end by 3 bases, with 14 bases between. This CDR3 contains 15 residues. Per germline, CDR1 SGHDN and CDR2 FVKESK. CDR3 sequence: CASSHSGRGDTEAFF. The CDR3 bases are TGTGCCAGCAGCCACTCAGGGAGAGGCGACACTGAAGCTTTCTTT.

The chain joins TRBV29-1 to TRBJ1-2, with 7 bases fitting TRBD1. J lost 11 bases, V lost 7 bases, and 10 bases had no gene match. The CDR3 runs to 11 residues. Germline loops: CDR1 SQVTM, CDR2 ANQGSEA. As DNA, the CDR3 is TGCAGCGACGAAAGACAGGGATCTTACACCTTC. It yields the protein CSDERQGSYTF.

The rearrangement uses TRBV29-1 and TRBJ1-1; TRBD1 might be the D (5 bases). Germline-derived CDR1 and CDR2 are SQVTM and ANQGSEA. The CDR3 is 17 amino acids. Deletions cut 7 bases from V and 5 bases from J, with 29 bases between. This CDR3 reads CSAPPVRDVTGGTEAFF. CDR3 DNA: TGCAGCGCCCCGCCGGTCCGGGACGTCACCGGAGGGACTGAAGCTTTCTTT.

The chain joins TRBV9 to TRBJ1-6; D gene unclear. Trimming removed 0 bases from V and 10 bases from J, with 5 bases in between. Germline V CDR1 and CDR2: SGDLS, YYNGEE. CDR3 size: 12 residues. CDR3 DNA sequence: TGTGCCAGCAGCGTAGATGGGTCACCCCTCCACTTT. Its translation is CASSVDGSPLHF.

The rearrangement uses TRBV29-1 and TRBJ1-1; 11 bases line up with TRBD1. The CDR3 extends over 13 amino acids. V dropped 4 bases and J dropped 6; count of bases not matched to a gene: 4. The V gene's germline CDR1 is SQVTM and CDR2 ANQGSEA. CDR3 DNA sequence: TGCAGCGTTGGGACAGGGGGCGAAGCTGAAGCTTTCTTT. This codes for CSVGTGGEAEAFF.

The gene calls are TRBV7-2 and TRBJ2-7; D unclear. Trimming removed 0 bases from V and 3 bases from J, with 12 bases in between. The germline CDR1 and CDR2 sequences are SGHTA and FQGNSA. The CDR3 has 15 residues. Here the CDR3 reads CASSLAKGIIYEQYF. CDR3 bases: TGTGCCAGCAGCTTAGCTAAGGGAATCATCTACGAGCAGTACTTC.

The chain joins TRBV3-1 to TRBJ1-1; D perhaps matches TRBD1 (6 bases). The CDR3 totals 13 residues. Germline-derived CDR1 and CDR2 are LGHDT and YNNKEL (reference sequence). The V end was cut by 0 bases, the J end by 9 bases, with 11 bases between. Here the CDR3 reads CASSQDWDTKAFF. CDR3 DNA sequence: TGTGCCAGCAGCCAAGACTGGGACACGAAAGCTTTCTTT.